A single sample is the source of the 5 T cell receptor beta chains below, sequenced in a study of blood T cell repertoires in COVID-19. Assay: immunoSEQ multiplex PCR; the TCRdb copy retains only in-frame clones and omits some. Among 55,000 to 80,000 clones, more than 75% were seen once, and the ten largest hold roughly 1.2%. The sequenced sample consisted of peripheral blood. The receptor set was obtained from an older woman with acute or convalescent COVID-19.

The chain links TRBV27 to TRBJ2-3; 7 bases align to TRBD2. Germline CDR1 MNHEY, CDR2 SMNVEV (reference sequence). Losses at the gene ends were 4 bases for V and 6 bases for J; bases not matched to a gene: 13. This CDR3 has 16 residues. CDR3 DNA sequence: TGTGCCAGCAGTTGGACTACCAGCGGGGACGGGGATACGCAGTATTTT. Encoded protein: CASSWTTSGDGDTQYF.

The gene calls are TRBV6-5 and TRBJ1-2, with a possible D match to TRBD1 (6 bases). CDR1 is MNHEY and CDR2 is SVGAGI in the germline V gene. The length of the CDR3 is 15 residues. V was shortened by 4 bases and J by 6 bases, with 18 bases between the two germline ends. The CDR3 DNA sequence: TGTGCCAGCAGTTCAGCCCGGGGGGCGTTACATGGCTACACCTTC. It specifies CASSSARGALHGYTF.

J is TRBJ1-6 and V is TRBV2, with D possibly matching TRBD1 (5 bases). In germline, CDR1 is SNHLY, CDR2 FYNNEI. The CDR3 sequence is 14 residues long. Trimming stripped 8 bases from V and 4 bases from J, with 12 bases between. CDR3 region: CASSRQLYNSPLHF. CDR3 nucleotides: TGTGCCAGCTCCCGACAGTTATATAATTCACCCCTCCACTTT. The full variable domain, rest sourced from reference TRBV2 and TRBJ1-6, is EPEVTQTPSHQVTQMGQEVILRCVPISNHLYFYWYRQILGQKVEFLVSFYNNEISEKSEIFDDQFSVERPDGSNFTLKIRSTKLEDSAMYFCASSRQLYNSPLHFGNGTRLTVT.

The CDR3 sequence is CASSVGQDNSPLHF. CDR3 DNA sequence: TGCGCCAGCAGCGTGGGACAGGATAATTCACCCCTCCACTTT. The chain is built from TRBV5-1 and TRBJ1-6, with TRBD1 matching over 8 bases. V was clipped by 4 bases and J by 5 bases; unmatched bases: 2. This CDR3 spans 14 amino acids. The germline V gene has CDR1 SGHRS and CDR2 YFSETQ.

The chain couples TRBV7-2 to TRBJ2-7, with D possibly being TRBD2 (5 bases). V shed 5 bases and J shed 6 bases, with 14 bases lying between them. From germline, CDR1 is SGHTA and CDR2 FQGNSA. The CDR3 is 13 amino acids. The CDR3 DNA sequence: TGTGCCAGCAGCAGTACCGGGAAATTCGAGCAGTACGTC. This gives the protein CASSSTGKFEQYV.